These 3 T cell receptor beta chains came from one sample sequenced in a study of blood T cells in healthy people across ages. For the second PCR, which ran for 7 to 11 cycles, a sample-barcoded 5' primer and a J-beta primer mix were used. TCRdb re-derived calls from the 5' RACE reads in MiXCR, one entry per CDR3 protein. The data hold some 760,000 distinct CDR3 sequences, with roughly 25% observed a single time. These sequences were also reported in another study, on T cells of mothers and their children.

The sample comprised blood. The receptors were sampled from a boy aged 5-17 years in good health.

This chain links TRBV6-2 or TRBV6-3 with TRBJ1-1, with a weak D call TRBD1 (5 bases). The CDR3 sequence is 14 residues long. The V end lost 4 bases, the J end lost 3 bases, and 12 bases lay between the germline ends. Germline lookup yields CDR1 MNHEY and CDR2 SVGEGT. The CDR3: CASSSVWGDTEAFF. The CDR3 nucleotides are TGTGCCAGCAGTTCCGTGTGGGGCGACACTGAAGCTTTCTTT.

The chain combines TRBV29-1 with TRBJ2-5, with 7 positions matching TRBD1. Germline CDR1 reads SQVTM; CDR2 reads ANQGSEA. V lost 6 bases and J lost 5; bases outside the gene matches: 12. The CDR3 loop spans 14 amino acids. The CDR3 DNA sequence: TGCAGCGTGCTCCCTTGGACAGGACTGGAGACCCAGTACTTC. It yields the protein CSVLPWTGLETQYF.

The chain combines TRBV7-2 with TRBJ1-4, with 7 bases fitting TRBD1. J lost 4 bases, V lost 5 bases, and 7 bases had no gene match. The CDR3 is 15 amino acids. CDR1 is SGHTA and CDR2 is FQGNSA in the germline V gene. The CDR3 bases are TGTGCCAGCAGCATCAACAGGGGACGTAATGAAAAACTGTTTTTT. Protein product: CASSINRGRNEKLFF.